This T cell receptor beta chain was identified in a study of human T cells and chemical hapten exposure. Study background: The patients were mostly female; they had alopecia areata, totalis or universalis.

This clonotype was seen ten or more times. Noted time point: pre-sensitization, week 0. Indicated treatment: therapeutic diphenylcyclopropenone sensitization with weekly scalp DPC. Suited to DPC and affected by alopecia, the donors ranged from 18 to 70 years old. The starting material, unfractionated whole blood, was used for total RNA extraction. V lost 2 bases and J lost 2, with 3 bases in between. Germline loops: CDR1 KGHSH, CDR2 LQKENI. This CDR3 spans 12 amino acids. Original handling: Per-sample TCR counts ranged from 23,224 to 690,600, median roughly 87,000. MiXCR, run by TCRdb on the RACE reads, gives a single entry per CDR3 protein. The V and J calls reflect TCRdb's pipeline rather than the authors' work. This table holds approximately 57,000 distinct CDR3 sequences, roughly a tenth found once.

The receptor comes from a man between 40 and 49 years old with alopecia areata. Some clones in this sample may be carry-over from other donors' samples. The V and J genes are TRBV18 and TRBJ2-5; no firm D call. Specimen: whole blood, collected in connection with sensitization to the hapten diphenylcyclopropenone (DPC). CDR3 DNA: TGTGCCAGCTCACCAGGGCAAGAGACCCAGTACTTC. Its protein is CASSPGQETQYF.